The 9 T cell receptor beta chains presented below share a single source sample, sequenced in a study of metastatic and nonmetastatic thyroid tumors (dated by TCRdb to 2020 to 2021). The method was PCR. Sequencing was carried out with an Illumina HiSeq 4000. Through fastp at Q25 and MiXCR, TCRdb rebuilt clones from the public reads, retaining in-frame beta chains. The sample data list about 12,000 clones, and approximately 23% of these were observed just once. Together, the top ten hold more than 10% of the sample. No patient had received any treatment before thyroid surgery. Sequencing used adjacent normal tissue. Receptor source: a female donor with papillary thyroid cancer or a benign thyroid nodule (not recorded which). Some clones in this sample may be carry-over from other donors' samples.

The chain has TRBV14 and TRBJ2-3, with TRBD2 matching over 11 bases. The CDR3 length is 15 residues. Germline V gene data show CDR1 as SGHDN and CDR2 as FVKESK. Trimming cost V 7 bases and J 10 bases; bases outside gene matches: 13. The CDR3 bases are TGTGCCAGCATCCAGACTAGCGGGGTCGCGAGTGCGCAGTATTTT. This encodes CASIQTSGVASAQYF.

Ten or more counts support this clone. The chain combines TRBV9 with TRBJ2-1; D possibly matches TRBD1 or TRBD2 (6 bases each). The CDR3 totals 16 residues. With 0 bases removed from V and 3 bases from J, the gap between germline ends came to 13 bases. CDR1 is SGDLS and CDR2 is YYNGEE in the germline V gene. Here the CDR3 reads CASSVVGGLNYNEQFF. DNA for the CDR3: TGTGCCAGCAGCGTAGTAGGGGGACTTAACTACAATGAGCAGTTCTTC.

The V call is TRBV19, the J call TRBJ1-5; no reliable D call. V was trimmed by 1 base and J by 6 bases, leaving 7 bases between them. Per the germline V gene, CDR1 is LNHDA and CDR2 is SQIVND (reference sequence). The CDR3 has 13 residues. The CDR3 DNA reads as TGTGCCAGTAGTATAGGGGGAAGTCAGCCCCAGCATTTT. Its translation is CASSIGGSQPQHF. The variable domain in full, completed from reference TRBV19 and TRBJ1-5, reads DGGITQSPKYLFRKEGQNVTLSCEQNLNHDAMYWYRQDPGQGLRLIYYSQIVNDFQKGDIAEGYSVSREKKESFPLTVTSAQKNPTAFYLCASSIGGSQPQHFGDGTRLSIL.

This chain uses TRBV20-1 with TRBJ2-3; perhaps TRBD2 as D (6 bases). V lost 6 bases and J lost 4, with 20 bases in between. Germline-derived CDR1 and CDR2 are DFQATT and SNEGSKA (reference sequence). This CDR3 has 15 amino acids. CDR3 DNA: TGCAGTGCCGACCTTTCTAGCGAGGCGTCAGATACGCAGTATTTT. It translates to CSADLSSEASDTQYF.

In nucleotides, the CDR3 is TGTGCCAGTAGTATCAGCCGGGGCAGGGGGATCTACGAGCAGTACTTC. This translates into CASSISRGRGIYEQYF. The chain joins TRBV19 to TRBJ2-7; the match to TRBD1 covers 7 bases. CDR3 length: 16 residues. Germline V gene lookup returns CDR1 LNHDA and CDR2 SQIVND (reference sequence). V was pared by 3 bases and J by 3 bases, with 11 bases of the junction left unmatched.

By share, this clone ranks as medium-sized. The chain recombines TRBV28 with TRBJ1-2; 7 positions agree with TRBD1. The CDR3 has 13 residues. CDR1 is MDHEN, CDR2 SYDVKM, per germline. V shed 6 bases and J 7 bases; nucleotides not matched to a gene: 8. In DNA, the CDR3 is TGTGCCAGCAGCGGGGGACAGTTGTCTGGCTACACCTTC. Translated: CASSGGQLSGYTF.

This clone was counted a few times. This chain connects TRBV12-3 or TRBV12-4 to TRBJ1-3; D is unresolved. V gave up 3 bases and J gave up 6 bases, with 12 bases separating them. This CDR3 has 14 residues. CDR3 nucleotides: TGTGCCAGCAGTTTTGAACGTTGGGAAAACACCATATATTTT. Protein: CASSFERWENTIYF.

This clone has only a few counts. The chain is built from TRBV28 and TRBJ2-1, with TRBD2 as a possible D gene (6 bases). V was cut by 3 bases and J by 6 bases, with 15 bases left in between. Germline CDR1 reads MDHEN; CDR2 reads SYDVKM. This CDR3 spans 15 amino acids. Here the CDR3 DNA reads TGTGCCAGCAGTTTCGTACCTGGAGGGTTCAATGAGCAGTTCTTC. Translated, it gives CASSFVPGGFNEQFF.

This clone was detected ten times or more. The chain joins TRBV3-1 to TRBJ2-7; D may be TRBD2 (6 bases). Germline values: CDR1 LGHDT, CDR2 YNNKEL (reference sequence). V lost 4 bases to trimming and J lost 4 bases, with 14 bases between them. CDR3 length: 14 amino acids. The CDR3 DNA sequence: TGTGCCAGCAGCCCGTGGGGGGATCGATACGAGCAGTACTTC. Protein sequence: CASSPWGDRYEQYF.